This TCR beta chain emerged from a study of blood T cell repertoires in COVID-19. TCRdb's table, derived via immunoSEQ multiplex PCR, lists solely in-frame clones and lacks some. The data show hundreds of thousands of clones, 84% seen once. This clonotype was obtained from a woman of 80 years or more with active or convalescent COVID-19. The sample was peripheral blood.

The CDR3, as DNA: TGTGCCAGCAGCCCTCACCGCGGGAGCTCCTACAATGAGCAGTTCTTC. Translation: CASSPHRGSSYNEQFF. V and J are TRBV11-1 and TRBJ2-1; 7 nucleotides agree with TRBD2. The CDR3 contains 16 residues. Looked up from germline, CDR1 is SGHAT and CDR2 is FQDESV (reference sequence). V trimming: 5 bases; J trimming: 0 bases; junction bases outside the gene matches: 7.